The present T cell receptor beta chain was sequenced within a study of cytomegalovirus exposure and HLA in healthy donors. This clone occurred once. The PCR contained 60 Vbeta and 13 Jbeta primers. Libraries were prepared by immunoSEQ multiplex PCR; TCRdb keeps only in-frame clonotypes and omits some of them. The sample records 130,000 to 150,000 clones, 75% to 80% being singletons. The CDR3 loop spans 12 amino acids. Trimming cost V 4 bases and J 2 bases, with 7 bases left between them. Germline V gene sequence: CDR1 SGHKS, CDR2 YYEKEE (reference sequence). The TCR sequence derives from a middle-aged man in good health and CMV-seropositive. Material for sequencing was PBMCs. The chain combines TRBV5-5 with TRBJ2-7, with no clear D. CDR3 sequence: CASSPPTYEQYF. The CDR3 DNA sequence: TGTGCCAGCAGCCCCCCCACCTACGAGCAGTACTTC.